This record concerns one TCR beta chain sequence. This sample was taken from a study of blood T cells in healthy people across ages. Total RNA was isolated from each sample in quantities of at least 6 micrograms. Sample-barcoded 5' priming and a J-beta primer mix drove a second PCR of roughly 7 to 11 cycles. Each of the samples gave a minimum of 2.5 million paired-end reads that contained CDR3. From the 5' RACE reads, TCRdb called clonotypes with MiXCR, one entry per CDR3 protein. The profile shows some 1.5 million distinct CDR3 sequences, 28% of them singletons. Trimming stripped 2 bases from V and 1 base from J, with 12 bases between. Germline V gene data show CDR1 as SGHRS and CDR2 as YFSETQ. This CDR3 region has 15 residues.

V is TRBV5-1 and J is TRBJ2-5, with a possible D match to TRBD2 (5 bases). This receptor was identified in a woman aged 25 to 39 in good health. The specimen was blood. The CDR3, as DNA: TGCGCCAGCAGCTTCTCAAGCGGTACCCAAGAGACCCAGTACTTC. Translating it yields CASSFSSGTQETQYF.